One and the same sample provided the 19 T cell receptor beta chains below, sequenced in a study of shared clonotypes between healthy human individuals. Using immunoSEQ multiplex PCR, the repertoire was profiled, and TCRdb retains in-frame clones only, with some absent. The sample includes about 1 million clones, about 76% of them seen just once. The sample taken for sequencing was memory CD4+ T cells sorted from blood. Subset defined: CD45RA-negative fraction. These receptors were collected from a man between 18 and 35 years old in good health.

CDR3 region: CASSRGAAFSSYEQYF. The DNA for the CDR3 is TGCGCCAGCAGCCGAGGAGCGGCCTTCAGCTCCTACGAGCAGTACTTC. This rearrangement joins TRBV4-1 to TRBJ2-7, with D tentatively TRBD2 (5 bases). The V gene lost 4 bases and the J gene lost 0 bases, with 16 bases spanning the gap. CDR1 is MGHRA, CDR2 YSYEKL, per germline. This CDR3 comprises 16 residues.

The chain recombines TRBV7-2 with TRBJ2-2; D is undetermined. Germline V gene data show CDR1 as SGHTA and CDR2 as FQGNSA. This CDR3 region has 15 residues. The V gene lost 5 bases and the J gene lost 0 bases, with 10 bases spanning the gap. The CDR3 sequence is CASSLDRPNTGELFF. CDR3 coding DNA: TGTGCCAGCAGCCTCGACCGGCCGAACACCGGGGAGCTGTTTTTT.

The gene calls are TRBV29-1 and TRBJ2-5; D is undetermined. The J call may be in error: the DNA end matches TRBJ2-7 better. Per the germline V gene, CDR1 is SQVTM and CDR2 is ANQGSEA. The CDR3 spans 11 residues. CDR3 amino acids: CSVHLSYEQYF. In nucleotides, the CDR3 is TGCAGCGTGCACCTCTCCTACGAGCAGTACTTC.

The chain recombines TRBV27 with TRBJ1-5; tentatively, D is TRBD1 (5 bases). Deletions cut 6 bases from V and 2 bases from J, with 14 bases between. Germline V gene sequence: CDR1 MNHEY, CDR2 SMNVEV (reference sequence). This CDR3 has 15 amino acids. The DNA for the CDR3 is TGTGCCAGCAGATCCGGGACCCAAGGCAATCAGCCCCAGCATTTT. It is translated as CASRSGTQGNQPQHF.

This clone was detected ten times or more. This chain connects TRBV2 to TRBJ2-1, with 10 bases matching TRBD2. CDR1 is SNHLY and CDR2 is FYNNEI in the germline V gene. CDR3 length equals 15 residues. V lost 2 bases to trimming and J lost 6 bases; unmatched junction nucleotides: 4. The CDR3 DNA is TGTGCCAGCAGTGAAACGAGCGGGGGGGCCAATGAGCAGTTCTTC. This codes for CASSETSGGANEQFF. The full variable domain, with the rest looked up from reference TRBV2 and TRBJ2-1, is EPEVTQTPSHQVTQMGQEVILRCVPISNHLYFYWYRQILGQKVEFLVSFYNNEISEKSEIFDDQFSVERPDGSNFTLKIRSTKLEDSAMYFCASSETSGGANEQFFGPGTRLTVL.

This chain joins TRBV30 and TRBJ2-7; no definite D call. Germline V gene data show CDR1 as GTSNPN and CDR2 as SVGIG (reference sequence). Between the trimmed V and J ends, which lost 3 bases and 5 bases, there was a span of 11 bases. The CDR3 is 12 amino acids. The CDR3, as DNA: TGTGCCTGGAGGGCAGGCGTCCACGAGCAGTACTTC. Residues: CAWRAGVHEQYF.

Worth noting for this clone: A read error may produce the germline difference seen at one junction end. This chain joins TRBV9 and TRBJ2-2, with D unresolved. The CDR3 covers 15 residues. Germline V gene sequence: CDR1 SGDLS, CDR2 YYNGEE. Written as DNA, the CDR3 is TGTGCCAGCAGCGGGATCTCTTCGAACGCCGGGGAGCTGTTTTTT. Translated, it gives CASSGISSNAGELFF.

With respect to this clone: The sample has other DNA sequences that encode this CDR3 too. This chain's CDR3 is CASSYLGNTEAFF. The CDR3 nucleotides read TGTGCCAGCAGTTATCTTGGGAACACTGAAGCTTTCTTT. This chain links TRBV6-5 with TRBJ1-1; no firm D call. CDR3 length: 13 amino acids. Germline CDR1 MNHEY, CDR2 SVGAGI. V shed 3 bases and J shed 1 base, with 6 bases lying between them.

The CDR3 nucleotides read TGCGCCAGCAGCCCCGAAACCGGGACAGCCCCGGGCTACACCTTC. Residues: CASSPETGTAPGYTF. This chain links TRBV5-1 with TRBJ1-2, with 7 bases matching TRBD1. The CDR3 has 15 residues. J was trimmed by 8 bases and V by 4 bases; bases with no gene match: 14. Germline-derived CDR1 and CDR2 are SGHRS and YFSETQ.

This rearrangement joins TRBV27 to TRBJ1-6; D remains ambiguous. V shed 4 bases and J shed 10 bases, with 11 bases lying between them. CDR1 is MNHEY, CDR2 SMNVEV, per germline (reference sequence). CDR3 length: 13 residues. Here the CDR3 reads CASSSNSISPLHF. In DNA form, the CDR3 reads TGTGCCAGCAGTTCTAATTCCATCTCACCCCTCCACTTT.

The sample holds a few counts of this clone. Distinct nucleotide sequences in the sample also encode this CDR3. V and J are TRBV20-1 and TRBJ2-5; D gene ambiguous. Germline V gene lookup returns CDR1 DFQATT and CDR2 SNEGSKA (reference sequence). Trimming cost V 3 bases and J 2 bases, with 1 base left between them. The CDR3 spans 10 residues. The CDR3 DNA sequence: TGCAGTGCTAGTCAAGAGACCCAGTACTTC. This gives the protein CSASQETQYF.

The rearrangement uses TRBV5-1 and TRBJ2-1; no clear D. Germline-derived CDR1 and CDR2 are SGHRS and YFSETQ. This CDR3 is 13 amino acids long. The V end lost 0 bases, the J end lost 10 bases, and 11 bases lay between the germline ends. The CDR3 sequence is CASSLDRSWEQFF. CDR3 sequence (DNA): TGCGCCAGCAGCTTGGATCGGAGCTGGGAGCAGTTCTTC.

As regards this clone: Other DNA sequences in this sample translate to the same CDR3. J is TRBJ2-7 and V is TRBV28; D unresolved. The CDR3 spans 12 residues. Germline V gives CDR1 MDHEN, CDR2 SYDVKM. Between the trimmed V and J ends, which lost 4 bases and 2 bases, there was a span of 6 bases. The CDR3 region is CASSSLTYEQYF. CDR3 in DNA: TGTGCCAGCAGTTCCCTGACCTACGAGCAGTACTTC. Combining the CDR3 with reference TRBV28 and TRBJ2-7 gives the whole variable domain DVKVTQSSRYLVKRTGEKVFLECVQDMDHENMFWYRQDPGLGLRLIYFSYDVKMKEKGDIPEGYSVSREKKERFSLILESASTNQTSMYLCASSSLTYEQYFGPGTRLTVT.

The CDR3 sequence: CASSLAGQNYEQYF. The CDR3 nucleotides read TGTGCCAGCAGCTTGGCAGGGCAGAATTACGAGCAGTACTTC. The chain employs TRBV5-4 and TRBJ2-7, with a possible D match to TRBD1 (5 bases). Germline V gene data show CDR1 as SGHNT and CDR2 as YYREEE (reference sequence). V shed 0 bases and J shed 4 bases, with 11 bases lying between them. CDR3 length equals 14 residues. Together with reference TRBV5-4 and TRBJ2-7, the CDR3 gives the full variable domain: ETGVTQSPTHLIKTRGQQVTLRCSSQSGHNTVSWYQQALGQGPQFIFQYYREEENGRGNFPPRFSGLQFPNYSSELNVNALELDDSALYLCASSLAGQNYEQYFGPGTRLTVT.

The chain employs TRBV19 and TRBJ2-1; maybe TRBD2 (6 bases). The germline V and J ends were trimmed by 5 bases and 2 bases, with 10 bases remaining between them. CDR3 length: 14 residues. Germline assignment: CDR1 LNHDA and CDR2 SQIVND (reference sequence). In nucleotides, the CDR3 is TGTGCCAGTAGTGGTAGGACTACCTACAATGAGCAGTTCTTC. Translated: CASSGRTTYNEQFF.

This clone was counted once. J is TRBJ2-1 and V is TRBV28; 12 bases line up with TRBD2. The V gene end was trimmed by 4 bases and the J gene end by 0 bases; junction bases not matched to a gene: 10. The CDR3 runs to 19 residues. Germline V gene sequence: CDR1 MDHEN, CDR2 SYDVKM. This CDR3 is CASSYPGLAGTNSYNEQFF. For the CDR3, the DNA is TGTGCCAGCAGTTACCCCGGACTAGCGGGGACCAACTCCTACAATGAGCAGTTCTTC.

The chain has TRBV2 and TRBJ2-7, with D possibly matching TRBD1 (6 bases). Germline V gene sequence: CDR1 SNHLY, CDR2 FYNNEI. The CDR3 covers 14 residues. Trimming removed 6 bases at V and 3 bases at J, with 15 bases between. CDR3 in amino acids: CASSRDTGNYEQYF. The CDR3 nucleotides are TGTGCCAGCAGCCGGGACACGGGTAACTACGAGCAGTACTTC.

In this sample, this clone turned up a few times. The rearrangement links TRBV6-4 to TRBJ1-2; 7 nucleotides match TRBD1. Losses at the gene ends were 7 bases for V and 4 bases for J; bases not matched to a gene: 12. This CDR3 spans 15 amino acids. Germline-derived CDR1 and CDR2 are MRHNA and SNTAGT. CDR3 sequence (DNA): TGTGCCAGCACCCCTCAGGCAGGGGGTGTCTATGGCTACACCTTC. Its protein product is CASTPQAGGVYGYTF.

This rearrangement joins TRBV4-2 to TRBJ2-2, with TRBD2 matching over 10 bases. This CDR3 has 17 amino acids. CDR1 is LGHNA, CDR2 YNFKEQ, per germline. V shed 0 bases and J 5 bases; nucleotides not matched to a gene: 6. CDR3 residues: CASSQDLATSGTGELFF. The CDR3 DNA follows: TGTGCCAGCAGCCAAGATCTTGCGACTAGCGGGACCGGGGAGCTGTTTTTT.